These T cell receptor delta chains were read from a single sample in a study of Vδ1+ human thymocytes. TCRdb reanalysed the multiplex PCR reads with CATT. The table has about 54,000 delta-chain clones, around a sixth seen once. The sequenced sample was Vdelta1+ gamma-delta thymocytes from the thymus. These receptors all come from a boy younger than two who had congenital heart surgery. The CDR3 runs from the conserved cysteine through the conserved F or W. The order of the fields is V gene, J gene, D gene, clone size, CDR3 DNA, CDR3 protein. D genes are given only for firm matches. The size of a clone is reported for some rows only, either as once, few or many, or as a class for expanded clones.

TRDV1	TRDJ1	-	few	TGTGCTCTTGGGAAACGCCGGGGATGTACAGGCCCCCACACCGATAAACTCATCTTT	CALGKRRGCTGPHTDKLIF
TRDV1	TRDJ1	-	few	TGTGCTCTTGGGGAACCACCCTGTATGACCGATAAACTCATCTTT	CALGEPPCMTDKLIF
TRDV1	TRDJ1	TRDD3	-	TGTGCTCTTGGGGAATGGTCCCAGCCCTCGTACTGGGGGATACCGTACACCGATAAACTCATCTTT	CALGEWSQPSYWGIPYTDKLIF
TRDV3	TRDJ1	-	-	TGTGCCTTTGGTAGGGCTGGCCTATACACCGATAAACTCATCTTT	CAFGRAGLYTDKLIF
TRDV1	TRDJ1	-	few	TGTGCTCTTGGGGAACCATCCTACGACCTGTACACCGATAAACTCATCTTT	CALGEPSYDLYTDKLIF
TRDV1	TRDJ1	TRDD3	-	TGTGCTCTTGCCTGGGGGATACTTGGGGCCGATAAACTCATCTTT	CALAWGILGADKLIF
TRDV1	TRDJ1	TRDD3	-	TGTGCTCTTGGGGAATATTTCCACTTCATACTGGGGGGTAATAAACTCATCTTT	CALGEYFHFILGGNKLIF
TRDV1	TRDJ1	-	-	TGTGCTCTTGGGGATCTACTTCCCCCTGATAAACTCATCTTT	CALGDLLPPDKLIF
TRDV2	TRDJ1	-	-	TGTGCCTGTGACACCCCCCACTACGATCCCTCCACCGATAAACTCATCTTT	CACDTPHYDPSTDKLIF
TRDV1	TRDJ1	TRDD3	once	TGTGCTCTTGGGGAACTAAGAGCGGTTCTCTTTACTGGGGGCCGCTACACCGATAAACTCATCTTT	CALGELRAVLFTGGRYTDKLIF
TRDV1	TRDJ1	-	few	TGTGCTCTTGGGGAACTAGTCCCTACGGTGGATAAACTCATCTTT	CALGELVPTVDKLIF
TRDV1	TRDJ1	TRDD3	-	TGTGCTCTTGGGGAACGCCCCGTTACGGGGTGGTCGAGAAAACGGTCCCTACGGGGGATGCACACCGATAAACTCATCTTT	CALGERPVTGWSRKRSLRGMHTDKLIF
TRDV1	TRDJ1	-	few	TGTGCTCTTGGGGAAGACCCCAGGGGACTCTACACCGATAAACTCATCTTT	CALGEDPRGLYTDKLIF
TRDV1	TRDJ1	-	-	TGTGCTCTTGGGAATCTCACCGATAAACTCATCTTT	CALGNLTDKLIF
TRDV1	TRDJ1	-	-	TGTGCTCTTGGGGGGGGTTACTTGGTTGGTAAACTCATCTTT	CALGGGYLVGKLIF